The 19 T cell receptor beta chains in this list originate from one sample, sequenced in a study of T-cell reconstitution after alpha-beta-depleted transplantation in children (dated by TCRdb to the mid-2010s). The treatment or condition label on this specimen signifies: allogeneic hematopoietic cell transplantation with graft depleted of TCRalphabeta T cells and CD19 B cells. The library came from PCR. Sequencing was performed on an Illumina HiSeq 2500. To normalize quantification of the TCRbeta repertoire, the TCR libraries were built with molecular barcoding that relied on unique molecular identifiers. TCRdb reran the public reads through fastp at Q25 and MiXCR, keeping productive beta chains. Merged by CDR3 protein, the rows form single entries marked with the most common genes and DNA. The sample table contains approximately 130,000 distinct CDR3 sequences; only one count was recorded for 8.5% to 10% of them. Clones ranked in the top ten supply around 24% of the sample.

The sequencing used PBMCs, mostly from graft donor cells, collected 180 days after TCRalphabeta/CD19-depleted stem cell transplant. Every receptor here comes from a girl under two years old who had a stem cell transplant for combined immunodeficiency, so the T cells may come from the graft donor.

V gene TRBV30 combines with J gene TRBJ1-4; D uncertain. CDR1 and CDR2 from the germline V gene are GTSNPN and SVGIG (reference sequence). The CDR3 extends over 12 amino acids. V was shortened by 0 bases and J by 10 bases, with 9 bases between the two germline ends. In nucleotides, the CDR3 is TGTGCCTGGAGTGTAGGGAGTGGAAAACTGTTTTTT. It encodes CAWSVGSGKLFF.

There are a few counts of this clonotype. The CDR3 sequence: CAISGRQEQETQYF. The CDR3 region has the DNA TGTGCCATCAGTGGACGGCAGGAACAAGAGACCCAGTACTTC. The chain is built from TRBV10-3 and TRBJ2-5, with no clear D. This CDR3 spans 14 amino acids. The V and J ends lost 4 bases and 2 bases respectively, with 11 bases between them. Germline V CDR1 and CDR2: ENHRY, SYGVKD.

This clonotype was picked up a small number of times. This CDR3 reads CSAYEASGYNEQFF. In nucleotides, the CDR3 is TGCAGTGCCTACGAGGCTAGCGGATACAATGAGCAGTTCTTC. This chain links TRBV20-1 with TRBJ2-1; 7 bases fit TRBD2. Germline assignment: CDR1 DFQATT and CDR2 SNEGSKA (reference sequence). V lost 6 bases and J lost 4; bases outside the gene matches: 9. The CDR3 totals 14 residues.

At least ten counts were recorded for this clonotype. The rearrangement uses TRBV20-1 and TRBJ2-7; either TRBD1 or TRBD2 may supply D (5 bases each). This CDR3 is built from 15 residues. Germline V CDR1 and CDR2: DFQATT, SNEGSKA (reference sequence). V was trimmed by 3 bases and J by 2 bases, leaving 17 bases between them. As DNA, the CDR3 is TGCAGTGCTAGCCGCTTGAGGTTGGGGGCCTACGAGCAGTACTTC. Its protein product is CSASRLRLGAYEQYF.

The chain is built from TRBV10-3 and TRBJ2-6; D gene ambiguous. CDR1 is ENHRY, CDR2 SYGVKD, per germline. The CDR3 sequence is 18 residues long. The ends were cut back, 4 bases at V and 2 bases at J, with 18 bases in the middle. For the CDR3, the DNA is TGTGCCATCAGTGCCCTGCCCCTGAGTGGTACTGGGGCCAACGTCCTGACTTTC. It encodes CAISALPLSGTGANVLTF.

This clonotype has at least ten counts. This chain uses TRBV9 with TRBJ2-7; 7 bases agree with TRBD1. The germline CDR1 and CDR2 sequences are SGDLS and YYNGEE. V dropped 0 bases and J dropped 6; count of bases not matched to a gene: 3. The CDR3 loop spans 13 amino acids. The CDR3 DNA sequence: TGTGCCAGCAGCGTAGAACAGGGGTCCGAGCAGTACTTC. Amino acid sequence: CASSVEQGSEQYF. The whole variable domain, remainder taken from reference TRBV9 and TRBJ2-7, is DSGVTQTPKHLITATGQRVTLRCSPRSGDLSVYWYQQSLDQGLQFLIQYYNGEERAKGNILERFSAQQFPDLHSELNLSSLELGDSALYFCASSVEQGSEQYFGPGTRLTVT.

This clonotype was recorded a few times. The V call is TRBV9, the J call TRBJ1-1; D is unclear. Germline-derived CDR1 and CDR2 are SGDLS and YYNGEE. The CDR3 contains 12 residues. The V end was cut by 6 bases, the J end by 4 bases, with 10 bases between. The CDR3 spells CASTALGTEAFF. The CDR3 nucleotides read TGTGCCAGCACCGCTTTGGGCACTGAAGCTTTCTTT.

The sample holds a few counts of this clonotype. V and J are TRBV18 and TRBJ1-5; D gene ambiguous. There are 15 residues in the CDR3. Trimming pared 2 bases from V and 5 bases from J, leaving 13 bases between. Germline V gives CDR1 KGHSH, CDR2 LQKENI. CDR3 region: CASSPMGTADQPQHF. The CDR3 DNA reads TGTGCCAGCTCACCAATGGGAACGGCGGATCAGCCCCAGCATTTT.

The J gene is TRBJ2-1, the V gene TRBV5-6; TRBD1 or TRBD2 may be the D gene (6 bases each). This CDR3 is 15 amino acids long. With 0 bases removed from V and 3 bases from J, the gap between germline ends came to 10 bases. Germline V CDR1 and CDR2: SGHDT, YYEEEE. The CDR3 here is CASSLGGANYNEQFF. The CDR3, as DNA: TGTGCCAGCAGCTTGGGGGGGGCCAACTACAATGAGCAGTTCTTC.

The chain employs TRBV5-1 and TRBJ2-7; 9 bases are shared with TRBD1. The length of the CDR3 is 15 residues. Trimming at V came to 2 bases and at J to 4 bases, leaving 7 bases not matched to a gene. Germline CDR1 SGHRS, CDR2 YFSETQ. The CDR3 DNA sequence: TGCGCCAGCAGCTTTGGGGACAGGGTTGGATACGAGCAGTACTTC. Translation: CASSFGDRVGYEQYF.

The chain joins TRBV30 to TRBJ2-7; 8 bases align to TRBD1. CDR1 GTSNPN and CDR2 SVGIG come from the germline V gene (reference sequence). Trimming removed 3 bases from V and 2 bases from J; junction bases left unmatched: 3. The CDR3 is made up of 13 amino acids. This CDR3 reads CAWSVDRAYEQYF. CDR3 sequence (DNA): TGTGCCTGGAGCGTGGACAGGGCCTACGAGCAGTACTTC.

This clonotype was detected only a few times. The chain employs TRBV12-3 or TRBV12-4 and TRBJ2-2, with D hard to call. The CDR3 contains 13 residues. V dropped 2 bases and J dropped 7 bases, with 8 bases sitting between them. CDR3: CASSLTRNGELFF. The CDR3 nucleotides read TGTGCCAGCAGTTTAACGCGGAACGGGGAGCTGTTTTTT.

The rearrangement uses TRBV20-1 and TRBJ1-4; D is uncertain. V was shortened by 0 bases and J by 8 bases, with 16 bases between the two germline ends. Looked up from germline, CDR1 is DFQATT and CDR2 is SNEGSKA (reference sequence). CDR3 length equals 15 residues. CDR3 nucleotide sequence: TGCAGTGCTAGAGATCGGCACTCCGCTCCCGAAAAACTGTTTTTT. Residues: CSARDRHSAPEKLFF.

Many counts were recorded for this clonotype. V is TRBV7-2 and J is TRBJ2-7; no reliable D call. Germline V lookup: CDR1 SGHTA, CDR2 FQGNSA. V lost 5 bases and J 2 bases, leaving 7 bases between the germline ends. This CDR3 is built from 12 residues. The CDR3 here is CASSPPTYEQYF. CDR3 DNA: TGTGCCAGCAGCCCCCCAACCTACGAGCAGTACTTC.

This clonotype was seen more than once but under ten times. The chain employs TRBV12-3 or TRBV12-4 and TRBJ2-1; 13 nucleotides line up with TRBD2. V shed 3 bases, J shed 9 bases, and the junction held 5 bases outside the gene matches. The CDR3 consists of 15 residues. The CDR3 is CASSFGTSGVGEQFF. The CDR3, as DNA: TGTGCCAGCAGTTTTGGGACTAGCGGGGTTGGTGAGCAGTTCTTC.

This clonotype was recorded many times. V usage is TRBV5-6 and J usage is TRBJ2-5, with 12 bases that match TRBD2. J was trimmed by 5 bases and V by 6 bases; bases with no gene match: 11. From germline, CDR1 is SGHDT and CDR2 YYEEEE. This CDR3 contains 16 residues. CDR3 sequence (DNA): TGTGCCAGCAACAGACTAGCGGGAGTCCCCGGGGAGACCCAGTACTTC. Its translation: CASNRLAGVPGETQYF.

This clonotype was found a few times. The V gene is TRBV11-2, the J gene TRBJ2-4, with TRBD1 identical over 9 bases. J lost 0 bases, V lost 3 bases, and 9 bases had no gene match. Looked up from germline, CDR1 is SGHAT and CDR2 is FQNNGV. The CDR3 totals 18 residues. CDR3: CASSLEDRGFLAKNIQYF. The CDR3 DNA follows: TGTGCCAGCAGCTTGGAGGACAGGGGATTCTTAGCCAAAAACATTCAGTACTTC.

The V gene is TRBV18, the J gene TRBJ2-7; no clear D gene. V dropped 1 base and J dropped 3 bases, with 7 bases sitting between them. Looked up from germline, CDR1 is KGHSH and CDR2 is LQKENI. This CDR3 has 13 amino acids. The CDR3 DNA reads TGTGCCAGCTCACCACAGCCAGGCTACGAGCAGTACTTC. Amino acid sequence: CASSPQPGYEQYF. Complete variable domain (other parts from reference TRBV18 and TRBJ2-7): NAGVMQNPRHLVRRRGQEARLRCSPMKGHSHVYWYRQLPEEGLKFMVYLQKENIIDESGMPKERFSAEFPKEGPSILRIQQVVRGDSAAYFCASSPQPGYEQYFGPGTRLTVT.

This rearrangement joins TRBV6-5 to TRBJ1-6, with D uncertain. The CDR3 is made up of 13 amino acids. Germline CDR1 is MNHEY and CDR2 is SVGAGI. Trimming shortened V by 4 bases and J by 11 bases, and 12 bases separated the two germline ends. CDR3 bases: TGTGCCAGCAGTTCCACACGGGTCACACCCCTCCACTTT. It encodes CASSSTRVTPLHF.